This TCR beta chain was captured in a study of shared T cell receptors in the human thymus. Germline-derived CDR1 and CDR2 are MNHNS and SASEGT. V shed 1 base, J shed 4 bases, and the junction held 6 bases outside the gene matches. The CDR3 has 15 amino acids. TCRdb's table, derived via immunoSEQ multiplex PCR, lists solely in-frame clones and lacks some. The sample lists 500,000 to 850,000 clones, roughly 86% occurring once. These records were also assigned to another study, of human thymus T cells.

The sequence derives from a boy younger than two with a congenital heart defect. The specimen sequenced was thymocytes. The V call is TRBV6-1, the J call TRBJ1-2, with 7 bases identical to TRBD1. CDR3 in amino acids: CASSEDRGFSYGYTF. DNA of the CDR3: TGTGCCAGCAGTGAAGACAGGGGTTTCAGCTATGGCTACACCTTC.